This record looks at one T cell receptor beta chain sequence and its context. The data derive from a study of blood T cell repertoires in COVID-19. CDR1 and CDR2 from the germline V gene are SGHVS and FQNEAQ. The CDR3 runs to 21 residues. Trimming at V came to 0 bases and at J to 0 bases, leaving 11 bases not matched to a gene. The method was immunoSEQ multiplex PCR; TCRdb's version includes in-frame clones alone and lacks a portion of them. There are around 280,000 clones in the sample; 70% to 90% occur only once, and roughly 1.9% lies in the top ten. This chain connects TRBV7-8 to TRBJ2-1, with 13 bases fitting TRBD2. The TCR was taken from a woman younger than 45 who had recovered from COVID-19. Sequencing used peripheral blood. The CDR3 loop is CASSLALVGLAGASSYNEQFF. The CDR3 coding sequence is TGTGCCAGCAGCTTAGCGTTAGTAGGACTAGCGGGGGCCTCCTCCTACAATGAGCAGTTCTTC.